What follows are 27 T cell receptor beta chains derived from one specimen sequenced in a study of cytomegalovirus exposure and HLA in healthy donors. Primers: 60 Vbeta forward and 13 Jbeta reverse. The repertoire was sequenced with immunoSEQ multiplex PCR; TCRdb's copy has only in-frame clones and lacks some. The sample contains 100,000 to 120,000 clones, approximately 82% of which appear only once. Sequenced material: PBMCs. These TCRs come from a man in his forties in good health and CMV-seropositive.

The chain has TRBV7-2 and TRBJ2-3, with D perhaps TRBD1 (5 bases). Germline assignment: CDR1 SGHTA and CDR2 FQGNSA. The CDR3 is 15 residues long. The ends were cut back, 7 bases at V and 1 base at J, with 15 bases in the middle. CDR3: CASTFLTGGTDTQYF. CDR3 in DNA: TGTGCCAGCACCTTCTTAACAGGCGGCACAGATACGCAGTATTTT.

The chain has TRBV6-1 and TRBJ1-5; D is uncertain. Germline assignment: CDR1 MNHNS and CDR2 SASEGT. The CDR3 has 15 amino acids. Trimming took 8 bases from V and 3 from J, leaving 17 bases between them. The CDR3 DNA sequence: TGTGCCAGCCGTAGCGGGCCCCCTCACAATCAGCCCCAGCATTTT. It codes for CASRSGPPHNQPQHF.

V and J are TRBV9 and TRBJ1-2; 8 nucleotides agree with TRBD1. This CDR3 spans 15 amino acids. V shed 0 bases, J shed 2 bases, and the junction held 3 bases outside the gene matches. CDR1 SGDLS and CDR2 YYNGEE come from the germline V gene. CDR3 protein: CASSVATGGNYGYTF. The CDR3 bases are TGTGCCAGCAGCGTAGCTACAGGGGGAAACTATGGCTACACCTTC.

The chain uses TRBV13 and TRBJ2-6, with TRBD2 matching 7 bases. CDR1 PRHDT and CDR2 FYEKMQ come from the germline V gene (reference sequence). V lost 5 bases and J lost 4; bases outside the gene matches: 5. There are 15 residues in the CDR3. The CDR3 DNA sequence: TGTGCCAGCAGCCTGCGGGGGACCGGGGCCAACGTCCTGACTTTC. Its protein product is CASSLRGTGANVLTF.

The chain joins TRBV11-3 to TRBJ2-1, with D perhaps matching TRBD2 (6 bases). The CDR3 is 10 residues long. From germline, CDR1 is SGHNT and CDR2 YENEEA. The ends were cut back, 6 bases at V and 9 bases at J, with 6 bases in the middle. The CDR3 sequence: CASREGEQFF. CDR3 nucleotide sequence: TGTGCCAGCAGGGAGGGTGAGCAGTTCTTC.

The chain employs TRBV7-3 and TRBJ2-1, with 9 bases lining up with TRBD1. Germline assignment: CDR1 SGHTA and CDR2 FQGTGA. CDR3 length equals 15 residues. The V segment lost 5 bases and the J segment 5 bases; nucleotides outside the gene matches: 7. The CDR3 bases are TGTGCCAGCAGCAGAACAGGGGGCGAGCACAATGAGCAGTTCTTC. Encoded protein: CASSRTGGEHNEQFF.

This clone has more than one count but fewer than ten. V and J are TRBV18 and TRBJ2-6; 8 bases fit TRBD2. V shed 8 bases and J 4 bases; nucleotides not matched to a gene: 16. This CDR3 is 18 amino acids long. Germline V lookup: CDR1 KGHSH, CDR2 LQKENI. CDR3 sequence reads: CASPGGAGVYSGANVLTF. For the CDR3, the DNA is TGTGCCAGCCCGGGAGGGGCAGGAGTGTATTCCGGGGCCAACGTCCTGACTTTC.

This chain joins TRBV10-3 and TRBJ2-1; 8 bases agree with TRBD2. The CDR3 is made up of 15 amino acids. V was pared by 6 bases and J by 2 bases, with 6 bases of the junction left unmatched. Per the germline V gene, CDR1 is ENHRY and CDR2 is SYGVKD. Here the CDR3 DNA reads TGTGCCATCAGACCGGGACTAGGGGCCTACAATGAGCAGTTCTTC. It encodes CAIRPGLGAYNEQFF.

This clone came up a few times. This chain joins TRBV7-2 and TRBJ2-1, with D unresolved. The CDR3 runs 15 residues. Per the germline V gene, CDR1 is SGHTA and CDR2 is FQGNSA. With 7 bases removed from V and 5 bases from J, the gap between germline ends came to 18 bases. CDR3 sequence: CASTLDHVEHNEQFF. In nucleotides, the CDR3 is TGTGCCAGCACCCTAGACCATGTCGAACACAATGAGCAGTTCTTC.

J is TRBJ2-7 and V is TRBV19, with 7 bases identical to TRBD1. CDR3 length: 14 residues. Germline CDR1 and CDR2: LNHDA and SQIVND (reference sequence). Trimming took 6 bases from V and 6 from J; bases not matched to a gene: 11. The CDR3 loop reads CASSPRDSLREQYF. The CDR3 region has the DNA TGTGCCAGTAGCCCCCGGGACAGCCTTCGCGAGCAGTACTTC.

This chain connects TRBV6-4 to TRBJ2-3; 10 bases are shared with TRBD2. The CDR3 is made up of 15 amino acids. CDR1 is MRHNA, CDR2 SNTAGT, per germline. V trimming: 2 bases; J trimming: 4 bases; junction bases outside the gene matches: 3. CDR3 nucleotide sequence: TGTGCCAGCAGTGACAGCGGGGGGGCCCCAGATACGCAGTATTTT. It encodes CASSDSGGAPDTQYF.

The chain is built from TRBV4-2 and TRBJ2-5, with TRBD2 identical over 7 bases. The CDR3 is 14 residues long. Per germline, CDR1 LGHNA and CDR2 YNFKEQ. V trimming: 4 bases; J trimming: 2 bases; junction bases outside the gene matches: 4. CDR3 in amino acids: CASSPSGEQETQYF. CDR3 coding DNA: TGTGCCAGCAGCCCGAGCGGGGAACAAGAGACCCAGTACTTC.

This clone showed up just once. This rearrangement joins TRBV11-3 to TRBJ2-1, with unresolved D. Germline values: CDR1 SGHNT, CDR2 YENEEA. CDR3 length equals 17 residues. V dropped 5 bases and J dropped 4 bases, with 21 bases sitting between them. The CDR3 here is CASSPSYRQVGYNEQFF. CDR3 bases: TGTGCCAGCAGCCCCTCGTATCGGCAGGTGGGTTACAATGAGCAGTTCTTC.

V gene TRBV30 combines with J gene TRBJ2-2, with a tentative D call TRBD1 (7 bases). Trimming removed 5 bases at V and 4 bases at J, with 14 bases between. This CDR3 has 14 residues. CDR1 and CDR2 (germline): GTSNPN, SVGIG (reference sequence). The CDR3, as DNA: TGTGCCTGGGCGCGCGGGACAGCCACCGGGGAGCTGTTTTTT. Its protein is CAWARGTATGELFF. The variable domain in full, completed from reference TRBV30 and TRBJ2-2, reads SQTIHQWPATLVQPVGSPLSLECTVEGTSNPNLYWYRQAAGRGLQLLFYSVGIGQISSEVPQNLSASRPQDRQFILSSKKLLLSDSGFYLCAWARGTATGELFFGEGSRLTVL.

The chain employs TRBV5-6 and TRBJ1-4; 8 nucleotides agree with TRBD1. The CDR3 contains 14 residues. J lost 3 bases, V lost 4 bases, and 2 bases had no gene match. The germline V gene has CDR1 SGHDT and CDR2 YYEEEE. The CDR3 region has the DNA TGTGCCAGCAGCGGACAGGGCCCTAATGAAAAACTGTTTTTT. Protein: CASSGQGPNEKLFF.

There are a few counts of this clone. The CDR3 DNA reads as TGTGCCAGCCGCAGCCATGTGGGGGGAGCTTTCTTT. Translating gives CASRSHVGGAFF. The chain uses TRBV6-5 and TRBJ1-1; possible D gene TRBD1, 5 bases. Trimming removed 8 bases at V and 10 bases at J, with 17 bases between. This CDR3 has 12 residues. Germline lookup yields CDR1 MNHEY and CDR2 SVGAGI.

This chain links TRBV15 with TRBJ2-5; unclear D gene. There are 13 residues in the CDR3. Germline assignment: CDR1 LNHNV and CDR2 YYDKDF (reference sequence). Trimming shortened V by 5 bases and J by 0 bases, and 7 bases separated the two germline ends. DNA of the CDR3: TGTGCCACCAGCCTTTCTGACCAAGAGACCCAGTACTTC. Protein: CATSLSDQETQYF.

This clone was observed a few times. The gene calls are TRBV19 and TRBJ1-2; tentatively, D is TRBD1 (5 bases). This CDR3 is built from 11 residues. Per the germline V gene, CDR1 is LNHDA and CDR2 is SQIVND (reference sequence). Deletions cut 11 bases from V and 1 base from J, with 8 bases between. Written as DNA, the CDR3 is TGTGCCGCCAGGGATAACTATGGCTACACCTTC. The encoded protein is CAARDNYGYTF.

The CDR3 reads CASSLRDYFYNEQFF. The CDR3 DNA reads as TGTGCCAGCAGCTTAAGAGACTACTTCTACAATGAGCAGTTCTTC. J is TRBJ2-1 and V is TRBV7-8, with D possibly TRBD2 on 5 matching bases. This CDR3 comprises 15 residues. Looked up from germline, CDR1 is SGHVS and CDR2 is FQNEAQ. V was shortened by 2 bases and J by 3 bases, with 11 bases between the two germline ends.

As regards this clone: One end of the junction is discordant with germline, which a read error may explain. J is TRBJ2-6 and V is TRBV10-3; D is perhaps TRBD1 (5 bases). Per the germline V gene, CDR1 is ENHRY and CDR2 is SYGVKD. The CDR3 extends over 15 amino acids. The CDR3 here is CAISEELSGANGLTF. Written as DNA, the CDR3 is TGTGCCATCAGTGAGGAACTCTCTGGGGCCAACGGCCTGACTTTC.

V gene TRBV25-1 combines with J gene TRBJ2-7; 9 bases map to TRBD2. CDR1 and CDR2 (germline): MGHDK, SYGVNS. V lost 8 bases and J lost 2; bases outside the gene matches: 10. This CDR3 contains 15 residues. The CDR3 loop is CASRGGLAGAYEQYF. As DNA, the CDR3 is TGTGCCAGCCGGGGGGGACTAGCTGGCGCCTACGAGCAGTACTTC.

V usage is TRBV7-6 and J usage is TRBJ1-3; D remains ambiguous. The CDR3 loop spans 15 amino acids. Germline-derived CDR1 and CDR2 are SGHVS and FNYEAQ. Trimming removed 2 bases from V and 0 bases from J, with 8 bases in between. CDR3 region: CASSLRIGSGNTIYF. DNA of the CDR3: TGTGCCAGCAGCTTACGAATCGGCTCTGGAAACACCATATATTTT.

This clone was seen just once. V gene TRBV7-2 combines with J gene TRBJ1-2; 9 nucleotides align to TRBD1. V shed 5 bases, J shed 0 bases, and the junction held 4 bases outside the gene matches. Germline-derived CDR1 and CDR2 are SGHTA and FQGNSA. This CDR3 has 15 amino acids. CDR3 DNA: TGTGCCAGCAGCCTAACAGGGGGCTCTAACTATGGCTACACCTTC. Translated, it gives CASSLTGGSNYGYTF.

The DNA for the CDR3 is TGTGCCAGCAGTGGGGACAGGGGAGGGGGAGAGACCCAGTACTTC. This translates into CASSGDRGGGETQYF. The rearrangement uses TRBV2 and TRBJ2-5; the match to TRBD1 covers 10 bases. In germline, CDR1 is SNHLY, CDR2 FYNNEI. Trimming at V came to 4 bases and at J to 4 bases, leaving 6 bases not matched to a gene. The CDR3 sequence is 15 residues long.

This sequence joins TRBV9 and TRBJ2-7, with D hard to call. The CDR3 runs to 14 residues. The V gene's germline CDR1 is SGDLS and CDR2 YYNGEE. Deletions cut 4 bases from V and 5 bases from J, with 16 bases between. In nucleotides, the CDR3 is TGTGCCAGCAGCCCGCCCGGCGGTGGAAACGAGCAGTACTTC. It specifies CASSPPGGGNEQYF.

This chain connects TRBV7-9 to TRBJ2-1; D is uncertain. Germline CDR1 reads SEHNR; CDR2 reads FQNEAQ (reference sequence). Between the trimmed V and J ends, which lost 5 bases and 7 bases, there was a span of 12 bases. This CDR3 is 13 amino acids long. The CDR3 reads CASSKSEANEQFF. The CDR3 DNA follows: TGTGCCAGCAGCAAGAGCGAGGCGAATGAGCAGTTCTTC.

V usage is TRBV25-1 and J usage is TRBJ1-1, with D unclear. This CDR3 has 12 residues. Trimming removed 2 bases from V and 5 bases from J, with 6 bases in between. Per germline, CDR1 MGHDK and CDR2 SYGVNS. For the CDR3, the DNA is TGTGCCAGCAGTGAAGGCGGGACTGAAGCTTTCTTT. This encodes CASSEGGTEAFF.